This T cell receptor (beta chain) was recovered during a study of cytomegalovirus exposure and HLA in healthy donors. Broader study findings: Some V segments could not be told apart, so they were left out, TRBV6-2 and TRBV6-3 among them. The authors enumerated over 150 TCR beta chains as linked to cytomegalovirus. Analysis performed later found roughly 17,000 TCR beta sequences associated with HLA alleles at 0.05 false discovery rate. Most CMV-associated TCR beta chains were later found to appear HLA-restricted.

The CDR3 has 15 residues. Germline V lookup: CDR1 MNHEY, CDR2 SVGAGI. Losses at the gene ends were 6 bases for V and 5 bases for J; bases not matched to a gene: 11. Concerning this clone: Its antigen is unidentified.

The PCR ran on 60 Vbeta and 13 Jbeta primers. Method: immunoSEQ multiplex PCR; TCRdb's copy keeps in-frame clones and lacks some. The table includes some 150,000 clones, more than 65% detected once. The chain uses TRBV6-5 and TRBJ2-7; 9 bases fit TRBD1. The clonotype originates from a woman in her twenties or thirties in good health and CMV-seronegative. The source material was PBMCs. The chain's CDR3 is CASRIRDRVVDEQYV. CDR3 nucleotides: TGTGCCAGCAGGATCCGGGACAGGGTAGTCGACGAGCAGTACGTC.